This T cell receptor (beta chain) was sequenced for a study of T cells in Graves' hyperthyroidism and ophthalmopathy. Overall study context: Specimen type is peripheral blood, collected at initial diagnosis prior to any treatment.

Germline CDR1 is DFQATT and CDR2 is SNEGSKA (reference sequence). The CDR3 totals 14 residues. With V trimmed by 3 bases and J by 4 bases, 6 bases remained unmatched. This clonotype was counted many times. Its antigen remains unidentified. Amplification of TCR beta CDR3 regions used RNA as the template. With the HTBI primer set, the TCR CDR3 went through a first round of RT-PCR. MiXCR was run by TCRdb on the multiplex PCR reads, yielding one entry per CDR3 protein. This table has a few hundred thousand distinct CDR3 sequences, over 13% appearing once. Broader study findings: Most clonotypes expanded in thyroid above 0.001 were likewise present in blood. Ophthalmopathy was predicted by the model a median of roughly 6.6 months ahead of onset.

PBMCs were sourced from less than 13 ml fresh peripheral blood. Sample: blood. V usage is TRBV20-1 and J usage is TRBJ2-5, with 9 bases identical to TRBD2. The receptor comes from a woman aged 18-35 years with Graves' hyperthyroidism. This chain's CDR3 is CSASLAGDRETQYF. The CDR3, as DNA: TGCAGTGCTAGTTTAGCGGGAGACCGAGAGACCCAGTACTTC.